What follows are 13 T cell receptor beta chains derived from one specimen sequenced in a study of metastatic and nonmetastatic thyroid tumors. Patients underwent thyroid surgery, and none had received any treatment before it. TCRdb used MiXCR to call clones anew from the PCR reads. The table lists roughly 34,000 clones, 35% of them singletons. Sequencing used tumor tissue. The receptor source for this set is a female donor with papillary thyroid cancer or a benign thyroid nodule (not recorded which). Some clones in this sample may be carry-over from other donors' samples.

The rearrangement joins TRBV6-2 or TRBV6-3 to TRBJ2-4, with D possibly matching TRBD1 (5 bases). V gave up 8 bases and J gave up 6 bases, with 17 bases separating them. From germline, CDR1 is MNHEY and CDR2 SVGEGT. The CDR3 covers 14 residues. The CDR3 here is CASFSGGRANIQYF. DNA of the CDR3: TGTGCCAGCTTCTCCGGTGGCAGGGCAAACATTCAGTACTTC.

This clone was detected a few times. The chain is built from TRBV19 and TRBJ2-7; D not resolved. Per the germline V gene, CDR1 is LNHDA and CDR2 is SQIVND (reference sequence). V was trimmed by 0 bases and J by 3 bases, leaving 12 bases between them. This CDR3 has 15 residues. CDR3 sequence (DNA): TGTGCCAGTAGTATAGATTCGGGCAGATACTACGAGCAGTACTTC. Translated: CASSIDSGRYYEQYF. Based on the CDR3 plus reference TRBV19 and TRBJ2-7, the full variable domain is DGGITQSPKYLFRKEGQNVTLSCEQNLNHDAMYWYRQDPGQGLRLIYYSQIVNDFQKGDIAEGYSVSREKKESFPLTVTSAQKNPTAFYLCASSIDSGRYYEQYFGPGTRLTVT.

V gene TRBV6-1 combines with J gene TRBJ2-7; D is undetermined. V was cut by 7 bases and J by 0 bases, with 13 bases left in between. CDR3 length equals 14 residues. Germline CDR1 is MNHNS and CDR2 is SASEGT. CDR3 coding DNA: TGTGCCAGCACCCCGAGGTCGACCTCCTACGAGCAGTACTTC. This codes for CASTPRSTSYEQYF.

CDR3 nucleotides: TGTGCCAGCAGCCCAGAGAGCACTGAAGCTTTCTTT. Its protein product is CASSPESTEAFF. The chain has TRBV7-8 and TRBJ1-1; D is ambiguous. This CDR3 is built from 12 residues. Trimming took off 5 bases at V and 4 bases at J, with 8 bases between the two ends. Per germline, CDR1 SGHVS and CDR2 FQNEAQ.

This sequence joins TRBV28 and TRBJ1-1; 9 bases are a match to TRBD1. Germline V gives CDR1 MDHEN, CDR2 SYDVKM. The V gene end was trimmed by 7 bases and the J gene end by 5 bases; junction bases not matched to a gene: 11. This CDR3 has 15 residues. The CDR3 spells CASTDNRGRRTEAFF. The CDR3 DNA is TGTGCCAGCACCGACAACAGGGGGCGGAGAACTGAAGCTTTCTTT.

This sequence joins TRBV12-3 or TRBV12-4 and TRBJ1-5, with unresolved D. This CDR3 spans 15 amino acids. The germline V and J ends were trimmed by 0 bases and 10 bases, with 16 bases remaining between them. Here the CDR3 DNA reads TGTGCCAGCAGTTTAGCGGCTCTCGGGCTTCAACCCCAGCATTTT. Translated, it gives CASSLAALGLQPQHF.

In its sample, this clone was seen a few times. The chain is built from TRBV10-1 and TRBJ2-3; D remains ambiguous. Germline-derived CDR1 and CDR2 are WNHNN and SYGVQD (reference sequence). V lost 4 bases and J lost 6, with 14 bases in between. CDR3 length: 14 residues. In DNA form, the CDR3 reads TGCGCCAGCAGTGCGGCCCGCTGGGGTGATACGCAGTATTTT. It is translated as CASSAARWGDTQYF.

The chain carries TRBV6-1 and TRBJ1-2, with D uncertain. V lost 3 bases, J lost 0 bases, and 2 bases lay in between. Germline CDR1 MNHNS, CDR2 SASEGT. The CDR3 is made up of 12 amino acids. CDR3 sequence reads: CASSDTNYGYTF. CDR3 coding DNA: TGTGCCAGCAGTGATACTAACTATGGCTACACCTTC.

The chain has TRBV20-1 and TRBJ1-1, with no clear D. The CDR3 loop spans 12 amino acids. Per germline, CDR1 DFQATT and CDR2 SNEGSKA (reference sequence). Trimming took 3 bases from V and 3 from J, leaving 8 bases between them. CDR3 in DNA: TGCAGTGCTAGCAGAGAAGACACTGAAGCTTTCTTT. It codes for CSASREDTEAFF.

This clone qualifies as medium-sized (0.01 to 0.1%). One junction end disagrees with the germline gene, perhaps due to a read error. Other DNA sequences within the sample encode an identical CDR3. The chain recombines TRBV20-1 with TRBJ2-3, with D possibly matching TRBD2 (5 bases). Germline CDR1 DFQATT, CDR2 SNEGSKA (reference sequence). The CDR3 is 11 amino acids. CDR3 sequence: CSAHPGDKQYF. CDR3 in DNA: TGCAGTGCCCACCCCGGGGATAAGCAGTATTTT.

CDR3 DNA: TGTGCCAGCAGTTTAAATAGTGTAAACGGCTACACCTTC. This gives the protein CASSLNSVNGYTF. The chain employs TRBV27 and TRBJ1-2; D not resolved. V was clipped by 2 bases and J by 8 bases, with 12 bases between them. This CDR3 comprises 13 residues. Per germline, CDR1 MNHEY and CDR2 SMNVEV (reference sequence).

The chain uses TRBV24-1 and TRBJ2-5; D remains unclear. CDR1 and CDR2 (germline): KGHDR, SFDVKD. The CDR3 contains 15 residues. The V and J ends lost 1 base and 5 bases respectively, with 13 bases between them. CDR3 bases: TGTGCCACCAGTGATTTAGTCGACGAGGAGGAGACCCAGTACTTC. The encoded protein is CATSDLVDEEETQYF.

This clone was counted between two and nine times. The chain links TRBV27 to TRBJ2-1; unclear D gene. Germline assignment: CDR1 MNHEY and CDR2 SMNVEV (reference sequence). Trimming cost V 0 bases and J 4 bases, with 10 bases left between them. The CDR3 is 15 amino acids. CDR3 amino acids: CASSLSLSSYNEQFF. Here the CDR3 DNA reads TGTGCCAGCAGTTTATCCCTTTCTTCGTACAATGAGCAGTTCTTC.